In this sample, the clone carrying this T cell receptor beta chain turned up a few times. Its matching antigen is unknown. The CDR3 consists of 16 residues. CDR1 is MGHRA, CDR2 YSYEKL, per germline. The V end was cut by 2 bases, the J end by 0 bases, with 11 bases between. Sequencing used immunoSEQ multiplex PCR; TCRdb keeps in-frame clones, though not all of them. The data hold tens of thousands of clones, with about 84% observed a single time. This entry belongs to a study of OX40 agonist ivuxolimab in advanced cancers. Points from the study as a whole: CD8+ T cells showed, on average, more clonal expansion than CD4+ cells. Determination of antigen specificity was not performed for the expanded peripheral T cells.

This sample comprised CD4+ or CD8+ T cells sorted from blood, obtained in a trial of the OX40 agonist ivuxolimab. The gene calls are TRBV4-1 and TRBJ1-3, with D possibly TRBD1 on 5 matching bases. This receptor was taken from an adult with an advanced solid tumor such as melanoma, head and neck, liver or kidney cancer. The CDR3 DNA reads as TGCGCCAGCAGCCAATTACAGGTGATCTCTGGAAACACCATATATTTT. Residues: CASSQLQVISGNTIYF.